These 11 T cell receptor beta chains share one sample of origin, sequenced in a study of neoadjuvant anti-PD-1 for oral cavity cancer. Indicated time point: after neoadjuvant nivolumab, at surgical resection. Only in-frame clones appear in the TCRdb table, and some are missing; sequencing was by immunoSEQ multiplex PCR. This table has about 68,000 clones, approximately 81% appearing once. Specimen: PBMCs, collected after nivolumab (anti-PD-1) treatment. The receptor source for this set is a person aged 35 to 85 with oral cavity squamous cell carcinoma.

This chain links TRBV30 with TRBJ1-5; a weak D match, TRBD1 (5 bases). Germline CDR1 and CDR2: GTSNPN and SVGIG (reference sequence). Trimming shortened V by 0 bases and J by 7 bases, and 13 bases separated the two germline ends. This CDR3 is 14 amino acids long. The CDR3 DNA sequence: TGTGCCTGGAGTGTAGGGCAGGGCGAACAGCCCCAGCATTTT. Its protein product is CAWSVGQGEQPQHF.

The V gene is TRBV5-5, the J gene TRBJ2-3, with 7 nucleotides matching TRBD2. With V trimmed by 0 bases and J by 0 bases, 7 bases remained unmatched. The CDR3 contains 17 residues. The germline CDR1 and CDR2 sequences are SGHKS and YYEKEE (reference sequence). The CDR3 loop is CASSLALAGYSTDTQYF. In DNA, the CDR3 is TGTGCCAGCAGCTTGGCCTTAGCGGGTTATAGCACAGATACGCAGTATTTT.

The V and J genes are TRBV4-2 and TRBJ2-1, with a tentative D call TRBD1 (5 bases). CDR1 LGHNA and CDR2 YNFKEQ come from the germline V gene. There are 14 residues in the CDR3. The V end was cut by 0 bases, the J end by 11 bases, with 14 bases between. The CDR3 spells CASSQEGLGEKQFF. CDR3 in DNA: TGTGCCAGCAGCCAAGAAGGGCTAGGGGAAAAGCAGTTCTTC.

Only a few counts were recorded for this clone. This chain uses TRBV6-6 with TRBJ2-2, with unresolved D. Trimming removed 7 bases at V and 7 bases at J, with 16 bases between. The CDR3 spans 14 residues. CDR1 and CDR2 from the germline V gene are MNHNY and SVGAGI (reference sequence). The CDR3 DNA reads TGTGCCAGCACCCAACAGCCGCCCGTCGGGGAGCTGTTTTTT. Its protein product is CASTQQPPVGELFF.

Concerning this clone itself: This sample includes further DNA sequences coding for the same CDR3. V is TRBV20-1 and J is TRBJ1-2; D uncertain. V was cut by 3 bases and J by 5 bases, with 7 bases left in between. The CDR3 is made up of 11 amino acids. The germline V gene has CDR1 DFQATT and CDR2 SNEGSKA (reference sequence). In DNA form, the CDR3 reads TGCAGTGCTAGTGGTGGATATGGCTACACCTTC. As protein: CSASGGYGYTF.

The chain couples TRBV5-6 to TRBJ1-1; D perhaps matches TRBD1 (5 bases). Trimming pared 0 bases from V and 2 bases from J, leaving 8 bases between. This CDR3 contains 14 residues. Germline CDR1 SGHDT, CDR2 YYEEEE. CDR3 nucleotides: TGTGCCAGCAGCTTGGGACAGACTAACACTGAAGCTTTCTTT. Its protein is CASSLGQTNTEAFF.

This chain connects TRBV11-2 to TRBJ2-5; D gene unclear. The germline gives CDR1 SGHAT, CDR2 FQNNGV. The V gene lost 5 bases and the J gene lost 5 bases, with 6 bases spanning the gap. The CDR3 has 11 amino acids. CDR3 nucleotides: TGTGCCAGCAGCCCAAGGGAGACCCAGTACTTC. This encodes CASSPRETQYF.

This clone was seen only once. The chain uses TRBV28 and TRBJ1-5, with 7 nucleotides matching TRBD1. Germline-derived CDR1 and CDR2 are MDHEN and SYDVKM. The CDR3 has 15 residues. With 5 bases clipped from V and 6 bases from J, the junction kept 10 bases outside the gene matches. This chain's CDR3 is CASSRTGPSSQPQHF. The CDR3 DNA reads TGTGCCAGCAGTAGGACAGGTCCCTCAAGTCAGCCCCAGCATTTT.

CDR3 protein: CASSLRQGVRETQYF. The CDR3 nucleotides read TGTGCCAGCAGCTTAAGACAGGGGGTTCGAGAGACCCAGTACTTC. The rearrangement joins TRBV11-1 to TRBJ2-5, with 9 bases aligning to TRBD1. V shed 2 bases, J shed 4 bases, and the junction held 5 bases outside the gene matches. CDR3 length: 15 amino acids. Germline lookup yields CDR1 SGHAT and CDR2 FQDESV (reference sequence).

V gene TRBV18 combines with J gene TRBJ1-1; D not certain. The CDR3 is 12 residues long. Germline V CDR1 and CDR2: KGHSH, LQKENI. The V end lost 2 bases, the J end lost 7 bases, and 8 bases lay between the germline ends. The DNA of the CDR3 is TGTGCCAGCTCACCAGGAGGAGGTGAAGCTTTCTTT. This encodes CASSPGGGEAFF. Using reference TRBV18 and TRBJ1-1 for the parts outside the CDR3, the full variable domain is NAGVMQNPRHLVRRRGQEARLRCSPMKGHSHVYWYRQLPEEGLKFMVYLQKENIIDESGMPKERFSAEFPKEGPSILRIQQVVRGDSAAYFCASSPGGGEAFFGQGTRLTVV.

The rearrangement joins TRBV19 to TRBJ1-5; D is ambiguous. The germline V gene has CDR1 LNHDA and CDR2 SQIVND (reference sequence). The CDR3 covers 15 residues. V shed 5 bases and J shed 4 bases, with 15 bases lying between them. CDR3: CASSAIDGLNQPQHF. The CDR3 coding sequence is TGTGCCAGTAGTGCCATCGACGGTTTAAATCAGCCCCAGCATTTT.